A single sample is the source of the 10 T cell receptor beta chains below, sequenced in a study of vaccination and CD4 T cells after COVID-19. Sequenced with the Oncomine TCR Beta short-read assay was DNA taken from cultured CD4+ T cells. MiXCR was run by TCRdb on the PCR reads, yielding one entry per CDR3 protein. The sample yields 10,000 to 15,000 distinct CDR3 sequences, 45% to 60% seen once. Treatment of the sample: approximately 11-day PBMC culture with coronavirus spike peptide pools or control peptides (ViraFEST assay). The antigens these receptors bind are not known. The sequencing sample was made of CD4+ T cells from blood, cultured in vitro. Source of these receptors: a human donor who had recovered from COVID-19.

The chain is built from TRBV24-1 and TRBJ2-2, with D uncertain. The CDR3 has 14 residues. V gave up 5 bases and J gave up 7 bases, with 13 bases separating them. Germline CDR1 KGHDR, CDR2 SFDVKD. CDR3 loop: CATSGAYYIGELFF. The CDR3 bases are TGTGCCACCAGTGGCGCGTATTACATCGGGGAGCTGTTTTTT.

CDR3 region: CASSLAGAHNGYTF. CDR3 bases: TGTGCCAGCAGCTTAGCCGGCGCCCATAATGGCTACACCTTC. The V gene is TRBV7-2, the J gene TRBJ1-2; D unclear. The germline V and J ends were trimmed by 0 bases and 6 bases, with 11 bases remaining between them. The V gene's germline CDR1 is SGHTA and CDR2 FQGNSA. This CDR3 contains 14 residues.

This chain uses TRBV7-9 with TRBJ1-4; D not certain. Trimming left V 3 bases short and J 4 bases short, with 9 bases between. The germline gives CDR1 SEHNR, CDR2 FQNEAQ (reference sequence). The CDR3 length is 14 residues. The CDR3 reads CASSFGLNNEKLFF. CDR3 sequence (DNA): TGTGCCAGCAGCTTCGGGTTGAATAATGAAAAACTGTTTTTT.

This chain joins TRBV7-9 and TRBJ2-5, with TRBD1 identical over 8 bases. The CDR3 totals 15 residues. The germline V gene has CDR1 SEHNR and CDR2 FQNEAQ (reference sequence). V lost 5 bases to trimming and J lost 4 bases; unmatched junction nucleotides: 9. The CDR3 protein is CASSQSTGARETQYF. DNA of the CDR3: TGTGCCAGCAGCCAATCGACAGGGGCTAGAGAGACCCAGTACTTC.

The V and J genes are TRBV15 and TRBJ1-2; TRBD1 agrees at 11 bases. V was clipped by 3 bases and J by 4 bases; unmatched bases: 4. In germline, CDR1 is LNHNV, CDR2 YYDKDF (reference sequence). This CDR3 comprises 15 residues. The CDR3 nucleotides read TGTGCCACCAGCAGCGGGACAGGGGGAGCCTATGGCTACACCTTC. Protein sequence: CATSSGTGGAYGYTF.

This clonotype was seen more than once but under ten times. The chain employs TRBV12-3 or TRBV12-4 and TRBJ1-1; D call uncertain. Trimming stripped 7 bases from V and 1 base from J, with 10 bases between. The CDR3 runs to 13 residues. The CDR3 DNA reads as TGTGCCAGCAATAGAAGGGAGAACACTGAAGCTTTCTTT. Its translation: CASNRRENTEAFF.

This clonotype has a handful of counts. V usage is TRBV20-1 and J usage is TRBJ2-7; TRBD2 matches 9 bases. CDR3 length: 15 residues. With 7 bases clipped from V and 3 bases from J, the junction kept 13 bases outside the gene matches. Per the germline V gene, CDR1 is DFQATT and CDR2 is SNEGSKA (reference sequence). The CDR3 nucleotides read TGCAGTGGGGATCGAGCGGGAGGTATCGGCTACGAGCAGTACTTC. Its translation: CSGDRAGGIGYEQYF.

The gene calls are TRBV7-2 and TRBJ2-1, with TRBD2 matching 9 bases. Germline CDR1 reads SGHTA; CDR2 reads FQGNSA. CDR3 length: 15 residues. V lost 6 bases and J lost 4; bases outside the gene matches: 7. In DNA, the CDR3 is TGTGCCAGCAGACCCGGGACTAGCAGTTACAATGAGCAGTTCTTC. Encoded protein: CASRPGTSSYNEQFF.

A few counts support this clonotype. The genes are TRBV7-2 and TRBJ1-4; 8 bases are shared with TRBD1. Trimming at V came to 1 base and at J to 6 bases, leaving 7 bases not matched to a gene. Germline assignment: CDR1 SGHTA and CDR2 FQGNSA. The CDR3 consists of 16 residues. This CDR3 is CASSLDRGLAYEKLFF. In DNA form, the CDR3 reads TGTGCCAGCAGCTTAGACAGGGGGTTGGCATATGAAAAACTGTTTTTT.

The V and J genes are TRBV7-2 and TRBJ1-1; tentatively, D is TRBD1 (5 bases). This CDR3 spans 15 amino acids. The V end was cut by 0 bases, the J end by 0 bases, with 8 bases between. Germline V gives CDR1 SGHTA, CDR2 FQGNSA. In DNA form, the CDR3 reads TGTGCCAGCAGCTTAGCGGTAGGGGTGAACACTGAAGCTTTCTTT. Its translation: CASSLAVGVNTEAFF.